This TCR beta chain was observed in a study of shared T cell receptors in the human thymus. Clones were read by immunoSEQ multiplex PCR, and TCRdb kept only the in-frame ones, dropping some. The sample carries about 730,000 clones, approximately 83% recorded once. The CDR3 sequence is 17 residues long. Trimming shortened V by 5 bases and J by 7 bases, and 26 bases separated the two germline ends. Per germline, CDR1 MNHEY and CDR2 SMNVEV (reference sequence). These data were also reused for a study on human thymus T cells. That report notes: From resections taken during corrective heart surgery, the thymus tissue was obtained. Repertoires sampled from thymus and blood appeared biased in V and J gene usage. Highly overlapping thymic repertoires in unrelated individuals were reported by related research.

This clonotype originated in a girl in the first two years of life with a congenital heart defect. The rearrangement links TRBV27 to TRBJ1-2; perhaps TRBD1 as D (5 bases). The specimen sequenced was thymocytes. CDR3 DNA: TGTGCCAGCAGTCGTACCCCCGACAGCGCCCTCCGCTGTGGCTACACCTTC. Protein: CASSRTPDSALRCGYTF.